The 10 T cell receptor beta chains below come from one sample, sequenced in a study of metastatic and nonmetastatic thyroid tumors. Thyroid surgery took place with no prior treatment in any patient. TCRdb re-called clones from the PCR reads using MiXCR. The table has approximately 90,000 clones, approximately 9% seen once. Sequenced sample: blood. The receptors stem from a female donor with papillary thyroid cancer or a benign thyroid nodule (not recorded which). Some clones in this sample may be carry-over from other donors' samples.

This clone was recorded many times. This chain joins TRBV20-1 and TRBJ2-3; 7 positions agree with TRBD2. Trimming removed 0 bases from V and 1 base from J; junction bases left unmatched: 7. The germline gives CDR1 DFQATT, CDR2 SNEGSKA (reference sequence). This CDR3 comprises 16 residues. CDR3 protein: CSARDWWGGGTDTQYF. The DNA for the CDR3 is TGCAGTGCTAGAGATTGGTGGGGGGGGGGCACAGATACGCAGTATTTT.

This clone has ten or more counts. This sample includes further DNA sequences coding for the same CDR3. This sequence joins TRBV11-2 and TRBJ2-1, with 9 bases matching TRBD2. The CDR3 is 15 amino acids. V trimming: 4 bases; J trimming: 3 bases; junction bases outside the gene matches: 4. Germline CDR1 SGHAT, CDR2 FQNNGV. The CDR3, as DNA: TGTGCCAGCAGCTACAAAGCGGGGGGCTACAATGAGCAGTTCTTC. Translating gives CASSYKAGGYNEQFF.

This clone was picked up many times. This rearrangement joins TRBV19 to TRBJ2-1; 7 nucleotides match TRBD1. The CDR3 is 15 amino acids. The germline CDR1 and CDR2 sequences are LNHDA and SQIVND (reference sequence). The junction had 4 bases not matched to a gene; V was cut back by 5 bases and J by 0 bases. The CDR3 region has the DNA TGTGCCAGTAGTTTGGGACAGTCCTCCTACAATGAGCAGTTCTTC. This gives the protein CASSLGQSSYNEQFF.

This clone was seen repeatedly, ten times or more. The rearrangement joins TRBV5-5 to TRBJ2-3; TRBD2 is a possible D gene (5 bases). The length of the CDR3 is 16 residues. From germline, CDR1 is SGHKS and CDR2 YYEKEE (reference sequence). The V end was cut by 3 bases, the J end by 0 bases, with 14 bases between. In DNA, the CDR3 is TGTGCCAGCAGCTACTACGCGGGTAGTAGCACAGATACGCAGTATTTT. Translation: CASSYYAGSSTDTQYF.

This clone was counted a few times. The V gene is TRBV30, the J gene TRBJ2-5; tentatively, D is TRBD1 (6 bases). V lost 0 bases to trimming and J lost 5 bases, with 13 bases between them. Germline-derived CDR1 and CDR2 are GTSNPN and SVGIG (reference sequence). This CDR3 contains 14 residues. The CDR3 spells CAWSVQQGHETQYF. As DNA, the CDR3 is TGTGCCTGGAGTGTACAACAGGGACACGAGACCCAGTACTTC.

The V call is TRBV3-1, the J call TRBJ1-3, with 9 bases lining up with TRBD1. The CDR3 is made up of 15 amino acids. V dropped 5 bases and J dropped 3; count of bases not matched to a gene: 5. Germline assignment: CDR1 LGHDT and CDR2 YNNKEL (reference sequence). The DNA of the CDR3 is TGTGCCAGCAGCACCACAGGGGGCGATGGAAACACCATATATTTT. Its protein product is CASSTTGGDGNTIYF.

The table lists this clone with many counts. CDR3 in amino acids: CATTLSTGSYNEQFF. For the CDR3, the DNA is TGTGCCACCACCCTAAGTACCGGCTCCTACAATGAGCAGTTCTTC. The J gene is TRBJ2-1, the V gene TRBV15; D remains ambiguous. The V and J ends lost 7 bases and 0 bases respectively, with 13 bases between them. The V gene's germline CDR1 is LNHNV and CDR2 YYDKDF (reference sequence). This CDR3 has 15 residues.

This clone appeared many times. The chain recombines TRBV5-4 with TRBJ1-3, with D possibly matching TRBD1 (5 bases). The CDR3 is made up of 16 amino acids. Germline V gives CDR1 SGHNT, CDR2 YYREEE (reference sequence). V was clipped by 0 bases and J by 2 bases, with 12 bases between them. The CDR3 protein is CASSLGGREAGNTIYF. CDR3 DNA sequence: TGTGCCAGCAGCTTGGGGGGCAGGGAGGCTGGAAACACCATATATTTT.

This clone appeared a few times. The chain carries TRBV7-3 and TRBJ2-5, with D possibly matching TRBD1 (5 bases). The CDR3 extends over 15 amino acids. V lost 1 base, J lost 5 bases, and 14 bases lay in between. Germline values: CDR1 SGHTA, CDR2 FQGTGA. For the CDR3, the DNA is TGTGCCAGCAGCTTAAGTACTTATTCAGGGGAGACCCAGTACTTC. This encodes CASSLSTYSGETQYF.

This clone has at least ten counts. This chain uses TRBV20-1 with TRBJ2-5; D is unresolved. CDR3 length: 14 residues. Germline V gene lookup returns CDR1 DFQATT and CDR2 SNEGSKA (reference sequence). The V gene lost 5 bases and the J gene lost 1 base, with 14 bases spanning the gap. CDR3 in amino acids: CSASTLVIQETQYF. The CDR3, as DNA: TGCAGTGCTTCAACTTTAGTGATCCAAGAGACCCAGTACTTC.